These 27 T cell receptor beta chains share one sample of origin, sequenced in a study of cytomegalovirus exposure and HLA in healthy donors. The study ran its PCR with 60 Vbeta and 13 Jbeta primers. Assay: immunoSEQ multiplex PCR; the TCRdb copy retains only in-frame clones and omits some. The profile shows over 200,000 clones, 75% of them singletons. Sequencing was performed on PBMCs. These receptors were taken from a woman aged 25 to 39 in good health and CMV-seronegative.

The rearrangement uses TRBV7-6 and TRBJ2-5, with D possibly matching TRBD1 (6 bases). The CDR3 has 16 residues. Trimming stripped 5 bases from V and 5 bases from J, with 21 bases between. Germline V gives CDR1 SGHVS, CDR2 FNYEAQ. Here the CDR3 DNA reads TGTGCCAGCAGCCCGACCGGGACACCGGGGCAGGAGACCCAGTACTTC. Its protein product is CASSPTGTPGQETQYF.

The rearrangement uses TRBV27 and TRBJ2-1; the D is unclear. The V end was cut by 0 bases, the J end by 6 bases, with 6 bases between. Germline V gene sequence: CDR1 MNHEY, CDR2 SMNVEV (reference sequence). The CDR3 is made up of 13 amino acids. The CDR3 sequence is CASSLSSINEQFF. Written as DNA, the CDR3 is TGTGCCAGCAGTTTATCTAGTATCAATGAGCAGTTCTTC.

The chain is built from TRBV14 and TRBJ2-1, with 9 bases that match TRBD2. Germline CDR1 and CDR2: SGHDN and FVKESK. This CDR3 is 16 amino acids long. V trimming: 4 bases; J trimming: 4 bases; junction bases outside the gene matches: 8. In nucleotides, the CDR3 is TGTGCCAGCAGCCCTCTCCCTAGCGGGGATTACAATGAGCAGTTCTTC. Its protein is CASSPLPSGDYNEQFF.

This clone was seen only once. The chain employs TRBV6-4 and TRBJ2-2; 10 bases match TRBD2. The CDR3 has 17 amino acids. Germline V gives CDR1 MRHNA, CDR2 SNTAGT. V lost 5 bases to trimming and J lost 3 bases; unmatched junction nucleotides: 9. The CDR3 here is CASSPSRAGGYTGELFF. As DNA, the CDR3 is TGTGCCAGCAGTCCCTCCAGAGCGGGAGGGTACACCGGGGAGCTGTTTTTT.

Only a few counts were recorded for this clone. V gene TRBV11-3 combines with J gene TRBJ2-7, with D tentatively TRBD2 (5 bases). V was clipped by 4 bases and J by 1 base, with 14 bases between them. This CDR3 spans 15 amino acids. Germline V gene sequence: CDR1 SGHNT, CDR2 YENEEA. CDR3 nucleotides: TGTGCCAGCAGCTCCCCTGGGAGAGATTCCTACGAGCAGTACTTC. It yields the protein CASSSPGRDSYEQYF.

This clone was seen only a few times. This chain uses TRBV2 with TRBJ1-5; TRBD1 agrees at 7 bases. Germline V gene lookup returns CDR1 SNHLY and CDR2 FYNNEI. This CDR3 has 13 residues. As DNA, the CDR3 is TGTGTGGGCTGTCAGGGGGGTAATCAGCCCCAGCATTTT. It yields the protein CVGCQGGNQPQHF. The full variable domain, in which reference TRBV2 and TRBJ1-5 provide the parts outside the CDR3, is EPEVTQTPSHQVTQMGQEVILRCVPISNHLYFYWYRQILGQKVEFLVSFYNNEISEKSEIFDDQFSVERPDGSNFTLKIRSTKLEDSAMYFCVGCQGGNQPQHFGDGTRLSIL.

The rearrangement joins TRBV21-1 to TRBJ1-5. TRBV21-1 is shown as a pseudogene. The CDR3 is 17 residues long. The chain's CDR3 is CASSTHLLEGSDQPQHF. The DNA of the CDR3 is TGTGCCAGCAGCACTCACCTACTGGAGGGCAGTGATCAGCCCCAGCATTTT.

The chain links TRBV5-1 to TRBJ1-2, with TRBD1 identical over 9 bases. Germline loops: CDR1 SGHRS, CDR2 YFSETQ. The CDR3 has 14 amino acids. Trimming cost V 7 bases and J 4 bases; bases outside gene matches: 8. The CDR3 region is CASRPGQGSYGYTF. The CDR3 DNA follows: TGCGCCAGCCGCCCGGGACAGGGATCCTATGGCTACACCTTC. Looking up the rest from reference TRBV5-1 and TRBJ1-2 gives the full variable domain: KAGVTQTPRYLIKTRGQQVTLSCSPISGHRSVSWYQQTPGQGLQFLFEYFSETQRNKGNFPGRFSGRQFSNSRSEMNVSTLELGDSALYLCASRPGQGSYGYTFGSGTRLTVV.

The genes are TRBV19 and TRBJ2-2; 7 nucleotides align to TRBD2. Losses at the gene ends were 9 bases for V and 1 base for J; bases not matched to a gene: 5. Germline lookup yields CDR1 LNHDA and CDR2 SQIVND (reference sequence). The CDR3 contains 14 residues. The CDR3: CASHSGWNTGELFF. DNA of the CDR3: TGTGCCAGCCATAGCGGGTGGAACACCGGGGAGCTGTTTTTT.

The rearrangement joins TRBV5-6 to TRBJ1-2; 8 positions match TRBD1. The CDR3 runs to 14 residues. The V gene's germline CDR1 is SGHDT and CDR2 YYEEEE. V trimming: 5 bases; J trimming: 6 bases; junction bases outside the gene matches: 9. The CDR3 loop is CASSLDRGDDGYTF. The CDR3 DNA follows: TGTGCCAGCAGTCTTGACAGGGGAGACGATGGCTACACCTTC.

The chain carries TRBV7-3 and TRBJ2-2; D is undetermined. Germline V gene sequence: CDR1 SGHTA, CDR2 FQGTGA. The CDR3 loop spans 13 amino acids. Deletions cut 5 bases from V and 1 base from J, with 5 bases between. CDR3 residues: CASSPRNTGELFF. As DNA, the CDR3 is TGTGCCAGCAGCCCGCGGAACACCGGGGAGCTGTTTTTT.

With regard to this clone: Other DNA sequences in the sample encode the same CDR3. This rearrangement joins TRBV27 to TRBJ2-7, with D possibly being TRBD2 (5 bases). V lost 2 bases to trimming and J lost 0 bases, with 11 bases between them. This CDR3 is built from 15 residues. CDR1 and CDR2 (germline): MNHEY, SMNVEV (reference sequence). The CDR3 DNA sequence: TGTGCCAGCAGTTTAGGTCGCGGAGGCTCCTACGAGCAGTACTTC. It specifies CASSLGRGGSYEQYF.

The chain couples TRBV25-1 to TRBJ1-2; TRBD1 matches 9 bases. Trimming cost V 6 bases and J 6 bases; bases outside gene matches: 20. This CDR3 comprises 18 residues. Germline CDR1 reads MGHDK; CDR2 reads SYGVNS. CDR3 amino acids: CASRPSPGTGSLRDGYTF. The CDR3 DNA is TGTGCCAGCAGGCCGTCCCCGGGGACAGGGTCACTACGGGATGGCTACACCTTC.

The chain uses TRBV5-6 and TRBJ2-2; the D gene is possibly TRBD2 (5 bases). Per the germline V gene, CDR1 is SGHDT and CDR2 is YYEEEE. V lost 4 bases, J lost 6 bases, and 7 bases lay in between. This CDR3 region has 12 residues. CDR3 in DNA: TGTGCCAGCAGCCGAGGGTCCGGGGAGCTGTTTTTT. It encodes CASSRGSGELFF.

The V gene is TRBV21-1, the J gene TRBJ2-7; the D call in the table, TRBD2, was not verified against the DNA. TRBV21-1 is noted as a pseudogene. This CDR3 has 8 residues. The CDR3 region is CASRDSPF. For the CDR3, the DNA is TGTGCCAGCAGAGATAGCCCCTTC.

The rearrangement links TRBV2 to TRBJ2-6, with TRBD1 matching over 8 bases. The CDR3 totals 16 residues. Germline-derived CDR1 and CDR2 are SNHLY and FYNNEI. V dropped 7 bases and J dropped 0; count of bases not matched to a gene: 5. The CDR3 DNA reads as TGTGCCAGCAAGGGGACAGGTCTCTCTGGGGCCAACGTCCTGACTTTC. It is translated as CASKGTGLSGANVLTF.

The chain couples TRBV5-1 to TRBJ1-4; weak D call: TRBD1 (6 bases). This CDR3 contains 16 residues. The ends were cut back, 3 bases at V and 0 bases at J, with 12 bases in the middle. CDR1 is SGHRS, CDR2 YFSETQ, per germline. CDR3 protein: CASSSGQTSTNEKLFF. DNA of the CDR3: TGCGCCAGCAGCTCCGGACAGACCTCAACTAATGAAAAACTGTTTTTT.

DNA for the CDR3: TGTGCCAGCAGCGTTGGGCCCTATGGCTACACCTTC. Translating gives CASSVGPYGYTF. This rearrangement joins TRBV9 to TRBJ1-2; unclear D gene. From germline, CDR1 is SGDLS and CDR2 YYNGEE. The V end lost 2 bases, the J end lost 4 bases, and 6 bases lay between the germline ends. This CDR3 has 12 amino acids.

This rearrangement joins TRBV19 to TRBJ1-1, with D perhaps matching TRBD1 (5 bases). The CDR3 has 13 amino acids. The germline V and J ends were trimmed by 6 bases and 5 bases, with 13 bases remaining between them. Germline V CDR1 and CDR2: LNHDA, SQIVND (reference sequence). The CDR3 region has the DNA TGTGCCAGTAGCCTGGGGCTTCGGACTGAAGCTTTCTTT. Its protein is CASSLGLRTEAFF.

This clone was observed a single time. The V call is TRBV7-9, the J call TRBJ2-1; 15 bases are shared with TRBD2. The germline V gene has CDR1 SEHNR and CDR2 FQNEAQ (reference sequence). V trimming: 5 bases; J trimming: 2 bases; junction bases outside the gene matches: 10. The CDR3 spans 19 residues. The CDR3 sequence is CASSPRGTSGGKPYNEQFF. The CDR3 DNA is TGTGCCAGCAGCCCTAGGGGGACTAGCGGGGGGAAGCCCTACAATGAGCAGTTCTTC.

J is TRBJ2-2 and V is TRBV5-1, with 8 bases matching TRBD1. Germline assignment: CDR1 SGHRS and CDR2 YFSETQ. This CDR3 comprises 16 residues. With V trimmed by 4 bases and J by 3 bases, 8 bases remained unmatched. In DNA, the CDR3 is TGCGCCAGCAGCCAGACAGGGGACCCTCACACCGGGGAGCTGTTTTTT. Residues: CASSQTGDPHTGELFF.

The chain links TRBV4-1 to TRBJ1-1; D is unclear. Trimming pared 0 bases from V and 5 bases from J, leaving 10 bases between. CDR1 and CDR2 from the germline V gene are MGHRA and YSYEKL. This CDR3 region has 14 residues. The CDR3 DNA sequence: TGCGCCAGCAGCCAAGAGGGTGGGCGAACTGAAGCTTTCTTT. Translating gives CASSQEGGRTEAFF.

J is TRBJ1-1 and V is TRBV25-1; D is unclear. V dropped 3 bases and J dropped 1 base, with 3 bases sitting between them. The germline V gene encodes CDR1 MGHDK and CDR2 SYGVNS. The CDR3 totals 12 residues. The CDR3 coding sequence is TGTGCCAGCAGTGACTGGAACACTGAAGCTTTCTTT. Amino acid sequence: CASSDWNTEAFF.

The chain is built from TRBV7-2 and TRBJ2-1, with TRBD2 matching 8 bases. There are 16 residues in the CDR3. CDR1 SGHTA and CDR2 FQGNSA come from the germline V gene. V was pared by 4 bases and J by 6 bases, with 11 bases of the junction left unmatched. This CDR3 is CASSSGRAGARNEQFF. For the CDR3, the DNA is TGTGCCAGCAGCTCGGGCCGAGCGGGGGCCCGCAATGAGCAGTTCTTC.

The gene calls are TRBV19 and TRBJ1-5, with TRBD1 identical over 7 bases. The germline V gene has CDR1 LNHDA and CDR2 SQIVND (reference sequence). CDR3 length: 17 amino acids. V gave up 5 bases and J gave up 0 bases; unmatched junction bases: 10. CDR3 residues: CASSPPDRAISNQPQHF. The CDR3 nucleotides read TGTGCCAGTAGTCCCCCCGACAGGGCCATTAGCAATCAGCCCCAGCATTTT.

The sample holds one count of this clone. The V and J genes are TRBV11-2 and TRBJ2-3, with no clear D. CDR1 SGHAT and CDR2 FQNNGV come from the germline V gene. V lost 1 base and J lost 10, with 12 bases in between. The CDR3 runs to 13 residues. The CDR3 nucleotides read TGTGCCAGCAGCTTAGGGAGAGTGGATGCGCAGTATTTT. As protein: CASSLGRVDAQYF.

This clone occurred a few times. The CDR3 DNA sequence: TGTGCCAGCAGCCAGGATCAAAGGCACAACGAGCAGTACTTC. This gives the protein CASSQDQRHNEQYF. The chain recombines TRBV5-4 with TRBJ2-7; D unresolved. This CDR3 has 14 residues. Germline loops: CDR1 SGHNT, CDR2 YYREEE (reference sequence). V shed 4 bases and J shed 5 bases, with 16 bases lying between them.